Each of the 10 T cell receptor beta chains below was sequenced from the same sample in a study of blood T cells in healthy people across ages (dated by TCRdb to the mid-2010s). Library method: 5' RACE. The sequencer listed for this sample is Illumina HiSeq 2500. The second PCR ran for about 7 to 11 cycles and used a J-beta primer mix along with a sample-barcoded 5' primer. Starting from the raw public reads, TCRdb applied fastp trimming at Q25, assembled clones with MiXCR and retained in-frame beta chains. Every entry covers one CDR3 protein and lists the most common genes and DNA from its rows. Present in this sample are around 1,600,000 distinct CDR3 sequences, approximately 43% of which were seen just once. The ten largest clones add up to just over 4% of the sample. The sequencing input was blood. These receptors all stem from a woman between 18 and 30 years old in good health.

This clonotype was counted only a few times. V gene TRBV4-1 combines with J gene TRBJ2-7; TRBD1 aligns across 9 bases. Germline CDR1 MGHRA, CDR2 YSYEKL. CDR3 length: 16 amino acids. V lost 3 bases and J lost 3; bases outside the gene matches: 9. CDR3 sequence (DNA): TGCGCCAGCAGCCACCCGGGACAGGGAGGTTTCTACGAGCAGTACTTC. Translating it yields CASSHPGQGGFYEQYF.

The rearrangement uses TRBV7-9 and TRBJ1-2, with 9 bases matching TRBD1. There are 15 residues in the CDR3. J gave up 4 bases and V 3 bases, and 6 bases lay outside the gene matches. Per germline, CDR1 SEHNR and CDR2 FQNEAQ (reference sequence). DNA of the CDR3: TGTGCCAGCAGCTTGGGACAGGGCATTAGCTATGGCTACACCTTC. Translating gives CASSLGQGISYGYTF.

This clonotype was seen a few times. The V and J genes are TRBV15 and TRBJ2-5; maybe TRBD1 (5 bases). Deletions cut 7 bases from V and 0 bases from J, with 18 bases between. The CDR3 has 16 amino acids. From germline, CDR1 is LNHNV and CDR2 YYDKDF (reference sequence). Written as DNA, the CDR3 is TGTGCCACCATGCAGTGGCAGGGAAAGTACCAAGAGACCCAGTACTTC. Translated: CATMQWQGKYQETQYF.

This clonotype was seen once. The rearrangement links TRBV5-1 to TRBJ1-1, with TRBD1 as a possible D gene (5 bases). The V end lost 0 bases, the J end lost 0 bases, and 9 bases lay between the germline ends. Germline V lookup: CDR1 SGHRS, CDR2 YFSETQ. The length of the CDR3 is 15 residues. The CDR3, as DNA: TGCGCCAGCAGCTTGGGGGGGGTTATGAACACTGAAGCTTTCTTT. Translated: CASSLGGVMNTEAFF.

This clonotype was seen a handful of times. As DNA, the CDR3 is TGTGCCAGCAGTACTTCCATACGACTAGCGGGAAGCACCTACAATGAGCAGTTCTTC. This translates into CASSTSIRLAGSTYNEQFF. The V gene is TRBV12-3 or TRBV12-4, the J gene TRBJ2-1; 11 nucleotides agree with TRBD2. The CDR3 is 19 residues long. The trim removed 5 bases at V and 2 bases at J, leaving 14 bases unmatched.

This clonotype was counted a single time. A read error may produce the germline difference seen at one junction end. The chain employs TRBV6-5 and TRBJ2-4; TRBD2 might be the D (5 bases). This CDR3 is built from 15 residues. Germline CDR1 reads MNHEY; CDR2 reads SVGAGI. CDR3 region: CAGSYLASAKNIQYF. In DNA, the CDR3 is TGTGCCGGCAGTTACCTAGCTTCAGCCAAAAACATTCAGTACTTC.

The gene calls are TRBV5-1 and TRBJ1-1; maybe TRBD1 (5 bases). The V gene's germline CDR1 is SGHRS and CDR2 YFSETQ. CDR3 length: 16 residues. Trimming took off 0 bases at V and 1 base at J, with 13 bases between the two ends. The CDR3 sequence is CASSLGETVRNTEAFF. Written as DNA, the CDR3 is TGCGCCAGCAGCTTGGGGGAGACAGTCCGGAACACTGAAGCTTTCTTT. Full variable domain (remainder filled in from reference TRBV5-1 and TRBJ1-1): KAGVTQTPRYLIKTRGQQVTLSCSPISGHRSVSWYQQTPGQGLQFLFEYFSETQRNKGNFPGRFSGRQFSNSRSEMNVSTLELGDSALYLCASSLGETVRNTEAFFGQGTRLTVV.

This chain connects TRBV6-5 to TRBJ2-7; weak D call: TRBD1 (6 bases). CDR1 and CDR2 from the germline V gene are MNHEY and SVGAGI. The CDR3 runs to 15 residues. V lost 6 bases, J lost 3 bases, and 18 bases lay in between. The CDR3: CASSTDRPKFYEQYF. Here the CDR3 DNA reads TGTGCCAGCAGCACCGACAGGCCGAAATTCTACGAGCAGTACTTC.

This clonotype was picked up a small number of times. This chain uses TRBV20-1 with TRBJ2-7; unclear D gene. Between the trimmed V and J ends, which lost 1 base and 0 bases, there was a span of 4 bases. Germline CDR1 reads DFQATT; CDR2 reads SNEGSKA (reference sequence). The CDR3 has 12 amino acids. CDR3 bases: TGCAGTGCTAGAGCCTACTCCTACGAGCAGTACTTC. The encoded protein is CSARAYSYEQYF.

This clonotype was counted between two and nine times. The V call is TRBV18, the J call TRBJ1-4; no clear D. Germline V CDR1 and CDR2: KGHSH, LQKENI. V was clipped by 4 bases and J by 0 bases, with 6 bases between them. The CDR3 loop spans 14 amino acids. CDR3 sequence (DNA): TGTGCCAGCTCACAACAGCCAACTAATGAAAAACTGTTTTTT. Translation gives CASSQQPTNEKLFF.